This T cell receptor (beta chain) was sequenced during a study of response to subunit inactivated influenza vaccine. Study-level results: The authors suggested that few new T cells are recruited per seasonal influenza vaccination.

This clonotype was found many times. Its antigen is unidentified. TCRdb independently ran MiXCR on the RT-PCR reads; one entry per CDR3 protein. The data contain about 650,000 distinct CDR3 sequences, approximately 15% of them singletons. The CDR3 length is 11 residues. The germline V and J ends were trimmed by 7 bases and 5 bases, with 8 bases remaining between them. Germline V gene sequence: CDR1 MNHEY, CDR2 SVGEGT. The rearrangement joins TRBV6-2 or TRBV6-3 to TRBJ2-5; TRBD2 is a possible D gene (5 bases). Here the sequenced sample was PBMCs from blood, taken roughly 12 days after vaccination. The clonotype was recovered from a man aged 50 or older who received an inactivated influenza vaccine. The CDR3 sequence: CASNSGETQYF. CDR3 in DNA: TGTGCCAGCAACTCGGGGGAGACCCAGTACTTC.